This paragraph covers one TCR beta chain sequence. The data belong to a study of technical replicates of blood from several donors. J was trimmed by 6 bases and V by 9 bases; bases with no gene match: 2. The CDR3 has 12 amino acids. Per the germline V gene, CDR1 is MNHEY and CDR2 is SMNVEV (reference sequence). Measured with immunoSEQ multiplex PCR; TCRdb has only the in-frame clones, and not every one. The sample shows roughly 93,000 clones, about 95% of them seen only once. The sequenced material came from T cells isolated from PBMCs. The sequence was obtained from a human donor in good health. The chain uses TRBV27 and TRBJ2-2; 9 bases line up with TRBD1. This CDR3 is CASTGGPGELFF. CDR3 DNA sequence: TGTGCCAGTACAGGGGGCCCCGGGGAGCTGTTTTTT.